This T cell receptor (beta chain) was sequenced in a study of T cells in Graves' hyperthyroidism and ophthalmopathy. The trim removed 5 bases at V and 13 bases at J, leaving 12 bases unmatched. The germline V gene encodes CDR1 MNHEY and CDR2 SVGEGT. This CDR3 has 13 residues. This clonotype has a count of ten or more. Amplification yielded TCR beta CDR3 regions, with RNA transcripts as the source. An initial round of RT-PCR targeting the TCR CDR3 relied on the HTBI primer set. TCRdb analysed the multiplex PCR reads with MiXCR anew, one entry per CDR3 protein. This table holds around 620,000 distinct CDR3 sequences, roughly 46% found once.

J is TRBJ2-7 and V is TRBV6-2 or TRBV6-3; the match to TRBD2 covers 9 bases. Specimen: peripheral blood or thyroid tissue (not recorded which). The sequence derives from an adult woman with Graves' disease, either hyperthyroidism or ophthalmopathy (not recorded which). The CDR3 here is CASSRIDSGSQYF. CDR3 in DNA: TGTGCCAGCAGTCGAATCGATAGCGGGAGTCAATACTTC.